This T cell receptor (beta chain) originates from a study of T cell clonality in common variable immunodeficiency. Study outcomes and limitations: Fewer deletions and N-nucleotide insertions were reportedly seen in common variable immunodeficiency TCR beta sequences.

About this clone itself: Antigen: not known. One end of the junction varies from germline; a read error may be responsible.

Data came from immunoSEQ multiplex PCR; TCRdb stores just in-frame clones and leaves some out. Listed are 8,000 or so clones; 3.5% to 4.5% falls within the top ten. This TCR came from a human donor with common variable immunodeficiency. The sequenced sample was peripheral blood mononuclear cells.

CDR3 region: CSSSLQGYEQFF. CDR3 DNA, as far as it was read: TGTTCCAGCAGTTTACAGGGGTATGAG. The gene calls are TRBV7-9 and TRBJ2-1; 7 nucleotides agree with TRBD1. The missing CDR3 end, 3 residues past where the read stops, is filled in from the germline J gene. Per germline, CDR1 SEHNR and CDR2 FQNEAQ (reference sequence). The CDR3 length is 12 residues.